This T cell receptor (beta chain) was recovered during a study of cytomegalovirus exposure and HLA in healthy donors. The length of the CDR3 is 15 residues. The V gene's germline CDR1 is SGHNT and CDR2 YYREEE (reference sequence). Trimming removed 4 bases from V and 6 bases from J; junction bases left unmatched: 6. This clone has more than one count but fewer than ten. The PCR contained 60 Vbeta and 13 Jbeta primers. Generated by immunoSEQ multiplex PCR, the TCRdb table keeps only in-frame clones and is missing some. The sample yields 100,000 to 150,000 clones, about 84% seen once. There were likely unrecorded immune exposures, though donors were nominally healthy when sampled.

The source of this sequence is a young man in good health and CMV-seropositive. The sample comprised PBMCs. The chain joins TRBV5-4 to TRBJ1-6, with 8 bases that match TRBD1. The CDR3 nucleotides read TGTGCCAGCAGCGCCGGGACAGGAGTTAATTCACCCCTCCACTTT. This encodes CASSAGTGVNSPLHF.